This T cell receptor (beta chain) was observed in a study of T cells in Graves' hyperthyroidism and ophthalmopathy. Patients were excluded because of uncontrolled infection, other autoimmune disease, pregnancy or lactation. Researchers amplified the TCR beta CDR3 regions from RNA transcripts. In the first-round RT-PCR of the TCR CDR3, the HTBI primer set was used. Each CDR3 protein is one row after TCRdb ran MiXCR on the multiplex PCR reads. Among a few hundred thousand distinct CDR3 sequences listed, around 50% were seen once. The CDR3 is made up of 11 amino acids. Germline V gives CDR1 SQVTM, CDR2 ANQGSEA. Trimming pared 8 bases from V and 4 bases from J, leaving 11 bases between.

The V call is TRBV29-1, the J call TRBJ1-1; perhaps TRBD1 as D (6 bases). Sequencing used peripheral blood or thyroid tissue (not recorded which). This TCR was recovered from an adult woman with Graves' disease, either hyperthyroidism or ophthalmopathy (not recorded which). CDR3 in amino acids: CSLGGSTEAFF. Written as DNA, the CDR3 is TGCAGCTTAGGGGGGAGCACTGAAGCTTTCTTT.